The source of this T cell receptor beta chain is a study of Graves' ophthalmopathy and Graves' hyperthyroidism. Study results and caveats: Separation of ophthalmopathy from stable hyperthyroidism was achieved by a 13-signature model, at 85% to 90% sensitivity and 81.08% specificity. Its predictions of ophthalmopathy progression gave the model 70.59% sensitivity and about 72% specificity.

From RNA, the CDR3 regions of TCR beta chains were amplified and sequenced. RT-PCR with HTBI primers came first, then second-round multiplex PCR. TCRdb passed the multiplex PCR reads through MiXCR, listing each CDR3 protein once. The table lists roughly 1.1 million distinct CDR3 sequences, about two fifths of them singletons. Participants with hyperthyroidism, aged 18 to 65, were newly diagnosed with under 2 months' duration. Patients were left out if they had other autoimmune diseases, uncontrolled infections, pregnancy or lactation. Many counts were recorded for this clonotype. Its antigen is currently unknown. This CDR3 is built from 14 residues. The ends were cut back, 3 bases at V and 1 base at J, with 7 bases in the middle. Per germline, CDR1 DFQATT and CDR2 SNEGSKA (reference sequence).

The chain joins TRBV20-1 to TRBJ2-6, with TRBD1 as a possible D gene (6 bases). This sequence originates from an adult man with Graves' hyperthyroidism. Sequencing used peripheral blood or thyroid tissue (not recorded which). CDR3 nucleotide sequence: TGCAGTGCTAGCAGGGGTTCTGGGGCCAACGTCCTGACTTTC. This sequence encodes CSASRGSGANVLTF.